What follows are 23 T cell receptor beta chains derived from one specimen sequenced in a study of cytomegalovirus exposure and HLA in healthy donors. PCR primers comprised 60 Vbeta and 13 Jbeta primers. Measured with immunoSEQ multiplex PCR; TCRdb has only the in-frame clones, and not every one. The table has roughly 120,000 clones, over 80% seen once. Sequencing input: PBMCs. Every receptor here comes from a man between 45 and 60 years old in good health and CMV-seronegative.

DNA for the CDR3: TGCGCCAGCAGCTTCCTAGCGGGAGGGCCCTACGAGCAGTACTTC. Its protein is CASSFLAGGPYEQYF. This chain connects TRBV4-1 to TRBJ2-7; 12 bases align to TRBD2. CDR1 is MGHRA, CDR2 YSYEKL, per germline. This CDR3 region has 15 residues. J lost 2 bases, V lost 5 bases, and 4 bases had no gene match.

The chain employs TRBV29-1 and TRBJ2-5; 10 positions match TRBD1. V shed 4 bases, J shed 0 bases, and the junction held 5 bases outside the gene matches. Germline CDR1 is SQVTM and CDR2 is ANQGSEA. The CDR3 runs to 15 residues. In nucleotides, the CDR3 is TGCAGCGTTGCAGGGGGACAGGGGTACCAAGAGACCCAGTACTTC. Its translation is CSVAGGQGYQETQYF.

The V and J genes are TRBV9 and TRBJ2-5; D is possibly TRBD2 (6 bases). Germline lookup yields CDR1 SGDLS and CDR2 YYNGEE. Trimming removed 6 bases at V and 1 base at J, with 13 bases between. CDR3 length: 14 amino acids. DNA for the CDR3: TGTGCCAGCAACACGGGGGTTGGCCAAGAGACCCAGTACTTC. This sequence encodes CASNTGVGQETQYF.

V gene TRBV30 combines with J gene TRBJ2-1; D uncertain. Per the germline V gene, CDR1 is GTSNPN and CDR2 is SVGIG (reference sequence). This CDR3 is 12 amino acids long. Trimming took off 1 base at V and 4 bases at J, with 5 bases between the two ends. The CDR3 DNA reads TGTGCCTGGAGTGCCACATACAATGAGCAGTTCTTC. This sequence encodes CAWSATYNEQFF.

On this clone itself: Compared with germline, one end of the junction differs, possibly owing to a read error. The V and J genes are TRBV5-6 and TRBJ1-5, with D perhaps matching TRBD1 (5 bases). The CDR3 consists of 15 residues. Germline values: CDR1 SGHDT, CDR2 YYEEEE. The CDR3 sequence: CASSLAGRQNQPQHF. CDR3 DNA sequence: TGTGCCAGCAGTTTGGCCGGGAGACAGAATCAGCCCCAGCATTTT.

DNA of the CDR3: TGCGCCAGCAGTGTAACTAGCGGGAAAGACGAGCAGTACTTC. Protein: CASSVTSGKDEQYF. The V gene is TRBV10-1, the J gene TRBJ2-7, with 10 bases lining up with TRBD2. Trimming removed 4 bases from V and 5 bases from J; junction bases left unmatched: 5. The CDR3 runs 14 residues. In germline, CDR1 is WNHNN, CDR2 SYGVQD (reference sequence).

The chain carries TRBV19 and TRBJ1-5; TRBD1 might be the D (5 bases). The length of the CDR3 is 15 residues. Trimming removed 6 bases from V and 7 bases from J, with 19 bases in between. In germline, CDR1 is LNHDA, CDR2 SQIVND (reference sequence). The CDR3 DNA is TGTGCCAGTAGCCCCCACGGGGGACGGGACCAGCCCCAGCATTTT. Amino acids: CASSPHGGRDQPQHF.

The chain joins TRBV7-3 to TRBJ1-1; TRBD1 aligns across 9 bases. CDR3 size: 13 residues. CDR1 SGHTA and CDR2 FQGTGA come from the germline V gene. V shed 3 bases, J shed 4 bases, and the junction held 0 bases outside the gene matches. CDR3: CASSLGQGTEAFF. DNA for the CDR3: TGTGCCAGCAGCTTGGGACAGGGCACTGAAGCTTTCTTT.

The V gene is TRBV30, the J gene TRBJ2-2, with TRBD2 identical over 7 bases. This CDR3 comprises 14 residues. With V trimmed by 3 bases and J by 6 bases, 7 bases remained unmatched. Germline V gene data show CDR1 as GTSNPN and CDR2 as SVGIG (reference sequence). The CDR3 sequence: CAWRREGWAGELFF. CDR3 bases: TGTGCCTGGAGGAGGGAGGGATGGGCCGGGGAGCTGTTTTTT. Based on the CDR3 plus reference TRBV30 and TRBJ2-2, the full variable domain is SQTIHQWPATLVQPVGSPLSLECTVEGTSNPNLYWYRQAAGRGLQLLFYSVGIGQISSEVPQNLSASRPQDRQFILSSKKLLLSDSGFYLCAWRREGWAGELFFGEGSRLTVL.

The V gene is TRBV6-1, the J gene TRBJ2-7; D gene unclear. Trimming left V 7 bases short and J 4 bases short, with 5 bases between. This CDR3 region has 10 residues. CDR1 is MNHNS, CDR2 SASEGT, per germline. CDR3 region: CASNNYEQYF. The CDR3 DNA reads TGTGCCAGCAATAATTACGAGCAGTACTTC.

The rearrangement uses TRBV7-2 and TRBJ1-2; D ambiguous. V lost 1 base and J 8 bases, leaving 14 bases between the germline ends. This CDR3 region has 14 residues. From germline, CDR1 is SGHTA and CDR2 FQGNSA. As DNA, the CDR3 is TGTGCCAGCAGCTTAGATTGGGCCCCTGGGGGCTACACCTTC. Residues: CASSLDWAPGGYTF.

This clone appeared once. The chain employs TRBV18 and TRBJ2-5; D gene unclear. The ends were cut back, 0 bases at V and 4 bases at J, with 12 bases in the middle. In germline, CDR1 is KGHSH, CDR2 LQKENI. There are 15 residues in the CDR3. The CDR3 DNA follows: TGTGCCAGCTCACCACCGGTTGGCAGTTCAGAGACCCAGTACTTC. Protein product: CASSPPVGSSETQYF.

The CDR3, as DNA: TGCGCCAGCTCGGGAGGGCCACCCTCCTCATACGAGCAGTACTTC. This translates into CASSGGPPSSYEQYF. The J gene is TRBJ2-7, the V gene TRBV10-2; 8 bases are shared with TRBD2. J lost 4 bases, V lost 8 bases, and 13 bases had no gene match. Germline lookup yields CDR1 WSHSY and CDR2 SAAADI. The CDR3 spans 15 residues.

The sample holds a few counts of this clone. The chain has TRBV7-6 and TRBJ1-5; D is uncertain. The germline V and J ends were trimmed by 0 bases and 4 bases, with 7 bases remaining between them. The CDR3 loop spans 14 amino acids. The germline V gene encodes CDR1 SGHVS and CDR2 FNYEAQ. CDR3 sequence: CASSLAAENQPQHF. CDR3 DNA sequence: TGTGCCAGCAGCTTAGCTGCGGAGAATCAGCCCCAGCATTTT.

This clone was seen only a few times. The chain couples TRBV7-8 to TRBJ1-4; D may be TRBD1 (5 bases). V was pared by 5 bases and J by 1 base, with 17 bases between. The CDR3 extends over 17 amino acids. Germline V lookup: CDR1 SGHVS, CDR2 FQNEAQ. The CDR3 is CASSPKGRVLTNEKLFF. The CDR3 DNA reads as TGTGCCAGCAGCCCGAAGGGGAGGGTTTTAACTAATGAAAAACTGTTTTTT.

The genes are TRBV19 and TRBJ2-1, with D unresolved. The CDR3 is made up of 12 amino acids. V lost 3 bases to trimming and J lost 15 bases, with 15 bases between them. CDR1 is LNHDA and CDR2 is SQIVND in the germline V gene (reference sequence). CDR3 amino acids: CASSMDLVELFF. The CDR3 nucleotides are TGTGCCAGTAGTATGGATCTTGTGGAGTTGTTCTTC.

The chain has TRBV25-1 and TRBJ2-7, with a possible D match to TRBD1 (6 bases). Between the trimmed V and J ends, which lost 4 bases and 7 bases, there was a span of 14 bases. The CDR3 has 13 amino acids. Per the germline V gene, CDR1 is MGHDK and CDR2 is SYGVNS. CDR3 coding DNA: TGTGCCAGCAGTGGAAGGCCAGGGGAGGAGCAGTACTTC. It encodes CASSGRPGEEQYF.

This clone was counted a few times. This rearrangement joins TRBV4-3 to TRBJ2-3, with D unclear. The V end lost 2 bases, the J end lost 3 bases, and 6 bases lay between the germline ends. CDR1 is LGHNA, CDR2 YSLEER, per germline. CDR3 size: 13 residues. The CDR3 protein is CASSQLVTDTQYF. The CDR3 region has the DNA TGCGCCAGCAGCCAACTAGTGACAGATACGCAGTATTTT.

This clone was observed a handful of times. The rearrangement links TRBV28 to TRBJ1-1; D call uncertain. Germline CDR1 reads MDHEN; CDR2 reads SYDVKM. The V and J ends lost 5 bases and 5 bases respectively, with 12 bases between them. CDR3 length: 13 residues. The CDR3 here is CASSPGRETEAFF. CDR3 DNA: TGTGCCAGCAGTCCTGGTCGGGAGACTGAAGCTTTCTTT.

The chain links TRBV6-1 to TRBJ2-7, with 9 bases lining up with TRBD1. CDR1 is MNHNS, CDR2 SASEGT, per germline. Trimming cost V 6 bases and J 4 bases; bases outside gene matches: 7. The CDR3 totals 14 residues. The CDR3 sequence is CASSQQGAGYEQYF. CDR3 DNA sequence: TGTGCCAGCAGCCAACAGGGGGCGGGATACGAGCAGTACTTC.

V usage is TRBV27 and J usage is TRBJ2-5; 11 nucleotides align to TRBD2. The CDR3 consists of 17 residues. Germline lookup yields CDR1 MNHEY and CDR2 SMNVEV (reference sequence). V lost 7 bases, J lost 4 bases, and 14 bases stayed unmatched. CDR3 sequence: CASKLLLAGAGSETQYF. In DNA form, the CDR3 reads TGTGCCAGCAAATTATTACTAGCGGGGGCTGGGTCAGAGACCCAGTACTTC.

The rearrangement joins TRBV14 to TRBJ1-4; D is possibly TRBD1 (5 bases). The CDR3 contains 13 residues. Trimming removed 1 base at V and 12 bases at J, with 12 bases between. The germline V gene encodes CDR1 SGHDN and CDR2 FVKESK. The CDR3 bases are TGTGCCAGCAGCCAAGTAAAAGGGGCGCAACTGTTTTTT. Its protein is CASSQVKGAQLFF.

As DNA, the CDR3 is TGTGCCAGAGCGTCGGGGGGGGCCAACGTCCTGACTTTC. It encodes CARASGGANVLTF. The gene calls are TRBV2 and TRBJ2-6; D perhaps matches TRBD2 (5 bases). The CDR3 totals 13 residues. Looked up from germline, CDR1 is SNHLY and CDR2 is FYNNEI. Trimming stripped 9 bases from V and 4 bases from J, with 10 bases between.